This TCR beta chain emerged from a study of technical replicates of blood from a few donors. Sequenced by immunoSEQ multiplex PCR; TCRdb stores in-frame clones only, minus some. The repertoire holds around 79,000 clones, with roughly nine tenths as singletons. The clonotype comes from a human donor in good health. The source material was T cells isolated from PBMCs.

CDR3 in DNA: TGTGCCAGCAGCTTGCCGCCAGGATACACCGGGGAGCTGTTTTTT. Its translation: CASSLPPGYTGELFF. The V gene is TRBV5-4, the J gene TRBJ2-2; D unresolved. V was shortened by 1 base and J by 3 bases, with 10 bases between the two germline ends. Germline CDR1 reads SGHNT; CDR2 reads YYREEE (reference sequence). The CDR3 runs 15 residues.